A selection of T cell receptor beta chains follows, all from one sample in a study of blood T cell repertoires in COVID-19. Produced via immunoSEQ multiplex PCR; TCRdb's table is partial and in-frame only. The sample has roughly 200,000 clones, over 80% seen once; the top ten hold 1.2%. Sequencing used PBMCs or T cells enriched from blood (not recorded which). The receptor set was obtained from a man aged 25 to 40 who had recovered from COVID-19. Both conserved end residues are part of each CDR3. A D gene is named only where the DNA matches it firmly. Not all rows give a size; the values are once, few, many and, for expanded clones, a class.

size: .; J: TRBJ2-4; V: TRBV10-3; D: TRBD2; CDR3: CAISESLLAGGTKNIQYF; DNA: TGTGCCATCAGTGAGTCGTTACTAGCGGGAGGAACCAAAAACATTCAGTACTTC
size: .; J: TRBJ1-4; V: TRBV5-1; D: .; CDR3: CASSPDGMGKLFF; DNA: TGCGCCAGCAGCCCGGACGGGATGGGGAAACTGTTTTTT
size: once; J: TRBJ2-1; V: TRBV6-5; D: .; CDR3: CASRLTLSDEQFF; DNA: TGTGCCAGCAGGCTAACCCTATCCGATGAGCAGTTCTTC
size: .; J: TRBJ1-6; V: TRBV10-3; D: TRBD1; CDR3: CAISESSGGNSPLHF; DNA: TGTGCCATCAGTGAGTCGTCAGGGGGAAATTCACCCCTCCACTTT
size: .; J: TRBJ2-5; V: TRBV7-2; D: .; CDR3: CASSLALGAGETQYF; DNA: TGTGCCAGCAGCTTAGCGCTGGGGGCAGGGGAGACCCAGTACTTC
size: few; J: TRBJ1-4; V: TRBV15; D: .; CDR3: CATSRDRGVVEKLFF; DNA: TGTGCCACCAGCAGAGACAGGGGAGTGGTGGAAAAACTGTTTTTT
size: .; J: TRBJ2-1; V: TRBV18; D: .; CDR3: CASSPLPPGSYNEQFF; DNA: TGTGCCAGCTCACCCCTCCCCCCAGGCTCCTACAATGAGCAGTTCTTC
size: .; J: TRBJ2-3; V: TRBV5-1; D: TRBD2; CDR3: CASSLGLARADTQYF; DNA: TGCGCCAGCAGCTTGGGACTAGCTCGCGCAGATACGCAGTATTTT
size: once; J: TRBJ1-2; V: TRBV24-1; D: TRBD1; CDR3: CATSDFSAGGVWGYTF; DNA: TGTGCCACCAGTGATTTTTCGGCAGGGGGCGTGTGGGGCTACACCTTC
size: .; J: TRBJ1-3; V: TRBV9; D: TRBD1; CDR3: CASSPRQGSSGNTIYF; DNA: TGTGCCAGCAGCCCCAGACAGGGGAGCTCTGGAAACACCATATATTTT
size: .; J: TRBJ2-7; V: TRBV11-2; D: TRBD1; CDR3: CASSPTRTGLCDF; DNA: TGTGCCAGCAGCCCCACGCGGACAGGGTTGTGTGACTTC
size: .; J: TRBJ2-1; V: TRBV29-1; D: TRBD2; CDR3: CSVVGTSGYNEQFF; DNA: TGCAGCGTTGTGGGGACTAGCGGCTACAATGAGCAGTTCTTC
size: .; J: TRBJ1-1; V: TRBV6-2/TRBV6-3; D: .; CDR3: CASSQGRGIMNTEAFF; DNA: TGTGCCAGCAGCCAGGGGAGGGGGATAATGAACACTGAAGCTTTCTTT
size: many; J: TRBJ2-2; V: TRBV6-5; D: TRBD1; CDR3: CASRAGTGESGELFF; DNA: TGTGCCAGCAGGGCCGGGACAGGGGAATCCGGGGAGCTGTTTTTT
size: .; J: TRBJ2-5; V: TRBV10-2; D: TRBD2; CDR3: CASTHTRGGGLETQYF; DNA: TGCGCCAGCACACACACCCGGGGGGGCGGTCTAGAGACCCAGTACTTC
size: few; J: TRBJ1-6; V: TRBV7-9; D: .; CDR3: CASTLPGSNSPLHF; DNA: TGTGCCAGCACCCTCCCAGGATCTAATTCACCCCTCCACTTT
size: .; J: TRBJ2-7; V: TRBV11-2; D: .; CDR3: CASSSWTHYEQYF; DNA: TGTGCCAGCAGCTCATGGACTCACTACGAGCAGTACTTC
size: .; J: TRBJ1-2; V: TRBV6-5; D: TRBD1; CDR3: CASSSGTGSHYGYTF; DNA: TGTGCCAGCTCTTCCGGGACAGGGAGTCACTATGGCTACACCTTC
size: .; J: TRBJ2-7; V: TRBV2; D: .; CDR3: CASSDGTYGSYEQYF; DNA: TGTGCCAGCAGTGACGGGACATATGGGTCCTACGAGCAGTACTTC
size: .; J: TRBJ1-1; V: TRBV6-1; D: TRBD1; CDR3: CASSDLARGLSEAFF; DNA: TGTGCCAGCAGTGATTTGGCCAGGGGGCTGAGTGAAGCTTTCTTT
size: .; J: TRBJ2-6; V: TRBV3-1/TRBV3-2; D: .; CDR3: CASSQGGGAGANVLTF; DNA: TGTGCCAGCAGCCAAGGGGGCGGGGCTGGGGCCAACGTCCTGACTTTC
size: .; J: TRBJ1-5; V: TRBV2; D: TRBD1; CDR3: CASRMGQGDQPQHF; DNA: TGTGCCAGCAGGATGGGACAGGGGGATCAGCCCCAGCATTTT
size: .; J: TRBJ1-1; V: TRBV29-1; D: TRBD1; CDR3: CSAAGGREAFF; DNA: TGCAGCGCGGCAGGGGGGCGCGAAGCTTTCTTT
size: few; J: TRBJ2-2; V: TRBV3-1/TRBV3-2; D: TRBD1; CDR3: CASSRTAGQGITGELFF; DNA: TGTGCCAGCAGCCGCACAGCGGGACAGGGGATCACCGGGGAGCTGTTTTTT
size: .; J: TRBJ1-5; V: TRBV19; D: .; CDR3: CASSIEQGRSNQPQHF; DNA: TGTGCCAGTAGTATCGAACAGGGTCGGAGCAATCAGCCCCAGCATTTT
size: .; J: TRBJ2-1; V: TRBV20-1; D: TRBD2; CDR3: CSASELAGGYLEQFF; DNA: TGCAGTGCTAGTGAACTAGCGGGGGGTTATCTTGAGCAGTTCTTC
size: .; J: TRBJ2-1; V: TRBV15; D: TRBD1; CDR3: CATSRKDRGLGEQFF; DNA: TGTGCCACCAGCAGGAAAGACAGGGGACTCGGTGAGCAGTTCTTC
size: .; J: TRBJ2-1; V: TRBV30; D: .; CDR3: CAWSTLSLAWGNEQFF; DNA: TGTGCCTGGAGTACTCTAAGTCTAGCGTGGGGCAATGAGCAGTTCTTC
size: .; J: TRBJ2-5; V: TRBV3-1/TRBV3-2; D: TRBD2; CDR3: CASSQDLLGEGLETQYF; DNA: TGTGCCAGCAGCCAAGATCTTCTAGGGGAGGGCCTGGAGACCCAGTACTTC
size: .; J: TRBJ2-3; V: TRBV11-2; D: .; CDR3: CASSFTGAGSTDTQYF; DNA: TGTGCCAGCAGCTTCACCGGGGCGGGGTCCACAGATACGCAGTATTTT
size: .; J: TRBJ2-5; V: TRBV7-9; D: .; CDR3: CASSLVTGRETQYF; DNA: TGTGCCAGCAGCTTAGTAACAGGGCGGGAGACCCAGTACTTC
size: once; J: TRBJ1-5; V: TRBV18; D: TRBD1; CDR3: CASSAQGSNQPQHF; DNA: TGTGCCAGCTCAGCACAGGGGAGCAATCAGCCCCAGCATTTT
size: .; J: TRBJ2-3; V: TRBV7-2; D: TRBD2; CDR3: CASSSYTTSGTDTQYF; DNA: TGTGCCAGCAGCTCCTACACAACTAGCGGGACAGATACGCAGTATTTT
size: once; J: TRBJ1-2; V: TRBV30; D: .; CDR3: CAWAGQTTYGYTF; DNA: TGTGCCTGGGCCGGACAGACAACCTATGGCTACACCTTC
size: .; J: TRBJ2-2; V: TRBV18; D: .; CDR3: CASSPGQNTGELFF; DNA: TGTGCCAGCTCACCAGGACAAAACACCGGGGAGCTGTTTTTT
size: .; J: TRBJ2-7; V: TRBV30; D: .; CDR3: CACATGYEQYF; DNA: TGTGCCTGCGCAACAGGGTATGAGCAGTACTTC
size: .; J: TRBJ1-5; V: TRBV28; D: TRBD1; CDR3: CASTSGTVEGNQPQHF; DNA: TGTGCCAGCACTAGCGGGACAGTAGAAGGCAATCAGCCCCAGCATTTT
size: .; J: TRBJ1-4; V: TRBV15; D: TRBD1; CDR3: CATSRSTGTGVEKLFF; DNA: TGTGCCACCAGCAGGTCCACCGGGACAGGGGTTGAAAAACTGTTTTTT
size: .; J: TRBJ2-5; V: TRBV29-1; D: .; CDR3: CSVASNTQETQYF; DNA: TGCAGCGTAGCGTCGAATACCCAAGAGACCCAGTACTTC
size: .; J: TRBJ2-1; V: TRBV2; D: .; CDR3: CASSAKGALNTVF; DNA: TGTGCCAGCAGCGCTAAGGGAGCTCTTAACACAGTCTTC
size: .; J: TRBJ1-1; V: TRBV4-1; D: TRBD1; CDR3: CASSQTTGEAWRTEAFF; DNA: TGCGCCAGCAGCCAAACGACAGGGGAGGCCTGGAGGACTGAAGCTTTCTTT
size: .; J: TRBJ2-5; V: TRBV9; D: .; CDR3: CASSAGLLKQETQYF; DNA: TGTGCCAGCAGCGCGGGACTTTTGAAACAAGAGACCCAGTACTTC